One sample yielded the 28 T cell receptor beta chains listed below, sequenced in a study of blood T cell repertoires in COVID-19. Using immunoSEQ multiplex PCR, the repertoire was profiled, and TCRdb retains in-frame clones only, with some absent. The table has fewer than 80,000 clones, more than 85% seen once; the top ten hold over 0.8%. The sample was peripheral blood. The receptors were gathered from a man in his 70s with acute or convalescent COVID-19.

This clone has just one count. The rearrangement uses TRBV12-3 or TRBV12-4 and TRBJ1-1; D gene unclear. This CDR3 has 12 amino acids. V dropped 1 base and J dropped 10 bases, with 10 bases sitting between them. The CDR3 sequence is CASSLERTIAFF. The CDR3 DNA sequence: TGTGCCAGCAGTTTAGAGAGGACTATAGCTTTCTTT.

Within the sample, this clone is medium-sized. The rearrangement links TRBV4-1 to TRBJ1-6, with a possible D match to TRBD1 (5 bases). Trimming stripped 0 bases from V and 7 bases from J, with 16 bases between. CDR3 length: 17 amino acids. Germline CDR1 reads MGHRA; CDR2 reads YSYEKL. In DNA form, the CDR3 reads TGCGCCAGCAGCCAAGATGCTTCGCAGGGTAGAAATTCACCCCTCCACTTT. This codes for CASSQDASQGRNSPLHF.

The V gene is TRBV7-9, the J gene TRBJ2-7, with D uncertain. Trimming cost V 3 bases and J 0 bases, with 9 bases left between them. The CDR3 runs to 14 residues. CDR1 and CDR2 from the germline V gene are SEHNR and FQNEAQ (reference sequence). CDR3 sequence reads: CASSFSAASYEQYF. The CDR3, as DNA: TGTGCCAGCAGCTTCAGCGCTGCCTCCTACGAGCAGTACTTC.

The gene calls are TRBV15 and TRBJ2-5, with 11 bases lining up with TRBD1. This CDR3 spans 16 amino acids. The J segment lost 5 bases and the V segment lost 3 bases, leaving 8 bases of the junction unmatched. In germline, CDR1 is LNHNV, CDR2 YYDKDF (reference sequence). CDR3 bases: TGTGCCACCAGCAGCCTTGGACAGGGGGCCGGGGAGACCCAGTACTTC. Its protein product is CATSSLGQGAGETQYF.

The chain joins TRBV5-1 to TRBJ2-3, with 7 bases aligning to TRBD2. The CDR3 runs to 17 residues. The germline V gene has CDR1 SGHRS and CDR2 YFSETQ. With V trimmed by 4 bases and J by 1 base, 12 bases remained unmatched. This CDR3 reads CASSDEPPGGGTDTQYF. CDR3 bases: TGCGCCAGCAGCGACGAACCCCCTGGGGGGGGCACAGATACGCAGTATTTT.

The chain combines TRBV29-1 with TRBJ2-7, with 9 bases matching TRBD1. With 6 bases clipped from V and 7 bases from J, the junction kept 4 bases outside the gene matches. Germline CDR1 reads SQVTM; CDR2 reads ANQGSEA. This CDR3 has 11 amino acids. Here the CDR3 reads CSVRTGEEQYF. The DNA for the CDR3 is TGCAGCGTCCGGACAGGGGAAGAGCAGTACTTC.

V usage is TRBV19 and J usage is TRBJ2-1, with 7 bases aligning to TRBD2. V dropped 8 bases and J dropped 7; count of bases not matched to a gene: 14. Germline V gene lookup returns CDR1 LNHDA and CDR2 SQIVND (reference sequence). The CDR3 is 15 residues long. CDR3 in amino acids: CASRHGTNPWNEQFF. CDR3 nucleotide sequence: TGTGCCAGTCGCCACGGGACTAACCCTTGGAATGAGCAGTTCTTC. Looking up the rest from reference TRBV19 and TRBJ2-1 gives the full variable domain: DGGITQSPKYLFRKEGQNVTLSCEQNLNHDAMYWYRQDPGQGLRLIYYSQIVNDFQKGDIAEGYSVSREKKESFPLTVTSAQKNPTAFYLCASRHGTNPWNEQFFGPGTRLTVL.

The rearrangement uses TRBV6-6 and TRBJ2-1, with D possibly matching TRBD2 (5 bases). Trimming removed 8 bases from V and 4 bases from J, with 6 bases in between. The CDR3 spans 11 residues. The V gene's germline CDR1 is MNHNY and CDR2 SVGAGI (reference sequence). Here the CDR3 DNA reads TGTGCCAGCGGACTGTACAATGAGCAGTTCTTC. Its translation: CASGLYNEQFF.

The chain recombines TRBV7-9 with TRBJ2-5; D gene ambiguous. V lost 1 base and J lost 2, with 11 bases in between. This CDR3 is 15 amino acids long. Per germline, CDR1 SEHNR and CDR2 FQNEAQ (reference sequence). CDR3 region: CASSLVGPRQETQYF. The CDR3 DNA sequence: TGTGCCAGCAGCTTAGTCGGTCCTAGACAAGAGACCCAGTACTTC. The full variable domain, with the rest looked up from reference TRBV7-9 and TRBJ2-5, is DTGVSQNPRHKITKRGQNVTFRCDPISEHNRLYWYRQTLGQGPEFLTYFQNEAQLEKSRLLSDRFSAERPKGSFSTLEIQRTEQGDSAMYLCASSLVGPRQETQYFGPGTRLLVL.

A single count supports this clone. This chain uses TRBV7-2 with TRBJ2-7; D is uncertain. In germline, CDR1 is SGHTA, CDR2 FQGNSA. V lost 5 bases and J lost 6, with 17 bases in between. The CDR3 length is 14 residues. The CDR3 sequence: CASSPRGSAREQYF. The CDR3 bases are TGTGCCAGCAGCCCCCGCGGTAGTGCCCGCGAGCAGTACTTC.

This clone was seen only once. V usage is TRBV14 and J usage is TRBJ2-2; D is undetermined. The CDR3 consists of 13 residues. In germline, CDR1 is SGHDN, CDR2 FVKESK. Trimming shortened V by 4 bases and J by 2 bases, and 5 bases separated the two germline ends. Written as DNA, the CDR3 is TGTGCCAGCAGCCCCCTCAACACCGGGGAGCTGTTTTTT. Translating it yields CASSPLNTGELFF.

The chain couples TRBV11-2 to TRBJ2-5, with D hard to call. The V gene lost 4 bases and the J gene lost 5 bases, with 14 bases spanning the gap. CDR3 length: 14 residues. Germline CDR1 and CDR2: SGHAT and FQNNGV. The CDR3 coding sequence is TGTGCCAGCAGCTCTCTCGGGTATCGGGAGACCCAGTACTTC. This translates into CASSSLGYRETQYF.

This clone has more than one count but fewer than ten. The chain is built from TRBV18 and TRBJ2-3; 7 bases are shared with TRBD2. CDR1 and CDR2 from the germline V gene are KGHSH and LQKENI. CDR3 length: 17 amino acids. V was pared by 2 bases and J by 5 bases, with 13 bases of the junction left unmatched. CDR3 region: CASSPFSGGGSLDTQYF. The CDR3 DNA is TGTGCCAGCTCACCATTCTCAGGTGGCGGGAGCCTAGATACGCAGTATTTT.

The rearrangement uses TRBV7-8 and TRBJ2-7, with 8 bases matching TRBD2. CDR1 SGHVS and CDR2 FQNEAQ come from the germline V gene. The CDR3 totals 14 residues. With 2 bases clipped from V and 0 bases from J, the junction kept 0 bases outside the gene matches. The CDR3, as DNA: TGTGCCAGCAGCTTAAGCGGGAGCTCCTACGAGCAGTACTTC. Translated, it gives CASSLSGSSYEQYF.

This clone occurred a few times. This rearrangement joins TRBV10-3 to TRBJ2-1, with 13 bases lining up with TRBD2. The CDR3 is made up of 16 amino acids. V lost 6 bases and J lost 2; bases outside the gene matches: 4. Germline assignment: CDR1 ENHRY and CDR2 SYGVKD. The chain's CDR3 is CAIRATSGGPYNEQFF. The CDR3 DNA sequence: TGTGCCATCAGGGCGACTAGCGGGGGGCCCTACAATGAGCAGTTCTTC.

V gene TRBV11-3 combines with J gene TRBJ1-5; 9 bases are a match to TRBD1. Germline values: CDR1 SGHNT, CDR2 YENEEA. This CDR3 spans 16 amino acids. Trimming at V came to 3 bases and at J to 7 bases, leaving 10 bases not matched to a gene. CDR3 residues: CASSLDRGNAFQPQHF. CDR3 sequence (DNA): TGTGCCAGCAGCTTGGACAGGGGTAACGCGTTCCAGCCCCAGCATTTT. Full variable domain (outside the CDR3, taken from reference TRBV11-3 and TRBJ1-5): EAGVVQSPRYKIIEKKQPVAFWCNPISGHNTLYWYLQNLGQGPELLIRYENEEAVDDSQLPKDRFSAERLKGVDSTLKIQPAELGDSAVYLCASSLDRGNAFQPQHFGDGTRLSIL.

The chain combines TRBV7-9 with TRBJ1-4; D not resolved. V lost 3 bases to trimming and J lost 0 bases, with 5 bases between them. Germline CDR1 reads SEHNR; CDR2 reads FQNEAQ (reference sequence). The CDR3 has 14 residues. CDR3 in DNA: TGTGCCAGCAGCTTTCTCTCAACTAATGAAAAACTGTTTTTT. Protein: CASSFLSTNEKLFF.

The sample holds one count of this clone. The chain couples TRBV10-3 to TRBJ2-2, with unresolved D. This CDR3 spans 13 amino acids. Trimming pared 7 bases from V and 5 bases from J, leaving 11 bases between. Germline values: CDR1 ENHRY, CDR2 SYGVKD. DNA of the CDR3: TGTGCCATCAAATTCACGGGTACCGGGGAGCTGTTTTTT. It yields the protein CAIKFTGTGELFF.

The chain is built from TRBV3-1 (or the pseudogene TRBV3-2) and TRBJ1-1, with 8 bases aligning to TRBD1. V was clipped by 0 bases and J by 4 bases; unmatched bases: 1. Germline V CDR1 and CDR2: LGHDT, YNNKEL (reference sequence). CDR3 length equals 14 residues. The CDR3 sequence is CASSQDRGRTEAFF. CDR3 sequence (DNA): TGTGCCAGCAGCCAAGACAGGGGGCGCACTGAAGCTTTCTTT.

This clone was counted a single time. The chain has TRBV3-1 (or the pseudogene TRBV3-2) and TRBJ2-1; possibly TRBD2 for D (7 bases). This CDR3 has 14 residues. CDR1 and CDR2 from the germline V gene are LGHDT and YNNKEL (reference sequence). The V and J ends lost 11 bases and 3 bases respectively, with 17 bases between them. The CDR3 region is CAAGSGGLYNEQFF. CDR3 in DNA: TGTGCCGCGGGGTCGGGGGGCCTCTACAATGAGCAGTTCTTC.

The chain is built from TRBV19 and TRBJ2-5; D is perhaps TRBD2 (6 bases). Per the germline V gene, CDR1 is LNHDA and CDR2 is SQIVND (reference sequence). CDR3 size: 16 residues. Trimming removed 9 bases at V and 6 bases at J, with 26 bases between. The CDR3 protein is CASNHLSGTTGKTQYF. CDR3 sequence (DNA): TGTGCCAGCAACCACCTTAGCGGTACTACCGGGAAGACCCAGTACTTC.

The chain carries TRBV6-2 or TRBV6-3 and TRBJ1-2; 7 bases map to TRBD1. Looked up from germline, CDR1 is MNHEY and CDR2 is SVGEGT. This CDR3 spans 18 amino acids. J was trimmed by 2 bases and V by 2 bases; bases with no gene match: 14. The CDR3 protein is CASSYKRTGNLKNYGYTF. The CDR3 region has the DNA TGTGCCAGCAGTTACAAGAGGACAGGAAACCTTAAAAACTATGGCTACACCTTC.

The chain recombines TRBV2 with TRBJ1-5, with 8 bases fitting TRBD1. Germline V gene lookup returns CDR1 SNHLY and CDR2 FYNNEI. The CDR3 is 15 amino acids. V lost 11 bases, J lost 7 bases, and 16 bases stayed unmatched. The DNA of the CDR3 is TGTGCCGGATCCGGGACAGGAGGCGGCGGGCAGCCCCAGCATTTT. It yields the protein CAGSGTGGGGQPQHF.

This chain uses TRBV18 with TRBJ2-7, with a tentative D call TRBD1 (5 bases). In germline, CDR1 is KGHSH, CDR2 LQKENI. The CDR3 runs 16 residues. Trimming shortened V by 5 bases and J by 6 bases, and 23 bases separated the two germline ends. CDR3: CASSLLPGVDQGEQYF. In DNA form, the CDR3 reads TGTGCCAGCTCATTGTTACCAGGCGTGGACCAGGGCGAGCAGTACTTC.

This rearrangement joins TRBV18 to TRBJ1-1, with 7 bases identical to TRBD1. Germline V gene data show CDR1 as KGHSH and CDR2 as LQKENI. V shed 1 base, J shed 7 bases, and the junction held 12 bases outside the gene matches. This CDR3 has 16 residues. The CDR3, as DNA: TGTGCCAGCTCACCACGGGCGCAACAGGGGCGAGGTGAAGCTTTCTTT. It is translated as CASSPRAQQGRGEAFF. The full variable domain, its missing parts supplied by reference TRBV18 and TRBJ1-1, is NAGVMQNPRHLVRRRGQEARLRCSPMKGHSHVYWYRQLPEEGLKFMVYLQKENIIDESGMPKERFSAEFPKEGPSILRIQQVVRGDSAAYFCASSPRAQQGRGEAFFGQGTRLTVV.

The V and J genes are TRBV29-1 and TRBJ1-1, with TRBD1 matching 8 bases. Germline V gene sequence: CDR1 SQVTM, CDR2 ANQGSEA. V lost 6 bases and J lost 0; bases outside the gene matches: 3. The CDR3 runs 13 residues. The CDR3 reads CSVAGGVNTEAFF. CDR3 bases: TGCAGCGTGGCAGGGGGCGTGAACACTGAAGCTTTCTTT.

J is TRBJ2-5 and V is TRBV7-2; 10 nucleotides line up with TRBD2. The CDR3 is made up of 15 amino acids. V was clipped by 5 bases and J by 4 bases; unmatched bases: 7. Germline values: CDR1 SGHTA, CDR2 FQGNSA. The CDR3 region has the DNA TGTGCCAGCAGCCCTTCTAGCGGGAGCTTAGAGACCCAGTACTTC. Translated: CASSPSSGSLETQYF.

The V gene is TRBV24-1, the J gene TRBJ2-5; 8 bases match TRBD2. Looked up from germline, CDR1 is KGHDR and CDR2 is SFDVKD. V dropped 4 bases and J dropped 5; count of bases not matched to a gene: 14. This CDR3 has 17 residues. Here the CDR3 DNA reads TGTGCCACCAGTGACCCCACCGGGACTAGAGGTGGTGAGACCCAGTACTTC. This encodes CATSDPTGTRGGETQYF.